This entry lists 11 T cell receptor beta chains sequenced from one sample in a study of cytomegalovirus exposure and HLA in healthy donors. Vbeta (60) and Jbeta (13) primers were used in the PCR. Measured with immunoSEQ multiplex PCR; TCRdb has only the in-frame clones, and not every one. The sample contains some 120,000 clones, 75% to 85% of which appear only once. Material: PBMCs. The receptor set was obtained from a male donor in good health and CMV-seronegative.

Comments on this clone: The junction departs from germline at one end; a sequencing error may be responsible. The J gene is TRBJ1-1, the V gene TRBV7-9, with D possibly being TRBD1 (5 bases). The CDR3 extends over 15 amino acids. The germline V gene encodes CDR1 SEHNR and CDR2 FQNEAQ (reference sequence). The CDR3 DNA reads TGTTCCAGCAGTTTTTATAAACAGGAAAACACTGAAGCTTTCTTT. Translated, it gives CSSSFYKQENTEAFF.

V usage is TRBV6-6 and J usage is TRBJ1-2; 7 bases agree with TRBD1. This CDR3 region has 15 residues. Looked up from germline, CDR1 is MNHNY and CDR2 is SVGAGI (reference sequence). The V segment lost 6 bases and the J segment 3 bases; nucleotides outside the gene matches: 10. The CDR3 region is CASSFPGTEYYGYTF. CDR3 coding DNA: TGTGCCAGCAGCTTTCCCGGGACAGAGTACTATGGCTACACCTTC.

This clone was recorded once. The chain couples TRBV27 to TRBJ2-7; 8 bases line up with TRBD1. After removal of 6 bases from V and 2 bases from J, the junction contained 6 bases not matched to a gene. Germline CDR1 is MNHEY and CDR2 is SMNVEV (reference sequence). The CDR3 runs 14 residues. CDR3 loop: CASSAGGFPYEQYF. DNA for the CDR3: TGTGCCAGCAGCGCAGGGGGCTTCCCCTACGAGCAGTACTTC.

The chain employs TRBV7-9 and TRBJ2-1, with D possibly matching TRBD2 (6 bases). The CDR3 is made up of 15 amino acids. Germline assignment: CDR1 SEHNR and CDR2 FQNEAQ (reference sequence). The ends were cut back, 1 base at V and 2 bases at J, with 9 bases in the middle. The CDR3 reads CASSLGGVPYNEQFF. The DNA of the CDR3 is TGTGCCAGCAGCTTAGGGGGGGTTCCCTACAATGAGCAGTTCTTC.

This clone was detected a few times. CDR3 sequence (DNA): TGTGCCAGTAGCGGCCTAGCGGGAGGGCCAGTTAGAACAGATACGCAGTATTTT. The encoded protein is CASSGLAGGPVRTDTQYF. The chain uses TRBV19 and TRBJ2-3; 12 positions agree with TRBD2. The CDR3 is 18 residues long. Looked up from germline, CDR1 is LNHDA and CDR2 is SQIVND (reference sequence). Germline trimming cut 6 bases from V and 3 bases from J; bases unmatched to any gene: 13.

V usage is TRBV29-1 and J usage is TRBJ2-5; 7 nucleotides agree with TRBD2. V dropped 5 bases and J dropped 5; count of bases not matched to a gene: 14. Germline lookup yields CDR1 SQVTM and CDR2 ANQGSEA. The CDR3 contains 15 residues. The CDR3 sequence is CSVSVVGGYGETQYF. As DNA, the CDR3 is TGCAGCGTTAGCGTAGTGGGAGGGTATGGGGAGACCCAGTACTTC.

The chain joins TRBV4-2 to TRBJ1-2; D may be TRBD1 (5 bases). V was shortened by 1 base and J by 0 bases, with 15 bases between the two germline ends. CDR1 and CDR2 from the germline V gene are LGHNA and YNFKEQ. This CDR3 is built from 17 residues. DNA of the CDR3: TGTGCCAGCAGCCAAGTAAGCGGGACGAGGACTAACTATGGCTACACCTTC. Encoded protein: CASSQVSGTRTNYGYTF.

V gene TRBV2 combines with J gene TRBJ2-7; D is unclear. This CDR3 contains 11 residues. V dropped 10 bases and J dropped 4 bases, with 11 bases sitting between them. CDR1 is SNHLY and CDR2 is FYNNEI in the germline V gene. The CDR3: CATRVQYEQYF. The CDR3 DNA sequence: TGTGCCACCCGTGTCCAGTACGAGCAGTACTTC.

For this clone: One junction end disagrees with the germline gene, perhaps due to a read error. The chain couples TRBV15 to TRBJ2-6; D perhaps matches TRBD1 (5 bases). This CDR3 is built from 15 residues. Looked up from germline, CDR1 is LNHNV and CDR2 is YYDKDF (reference sequence). CDR3: CATSRDTSGANGLTF. CDR3 coding DNA: TGTGCCACCAGCAGAGATACCTCTGGGGCCAACGGCCTGACTTTC.

A note on this clone: At one boundary the junction diverges from the germline segment, which might be a read error. The genes are TRBV7-9 and TRBJ2-7, with D hard to call. This CDR3 spans 12 amino acids. From germline, CDR1 is SEHNR and CDR2 FQNEAQ (reference sequence). Here the CDR3 reads CSSRFDTNEQYF. The CDR3, as DNA: TGTTCCAGCAGATTTGACACCAACGAGCAGTACTTC. The entire variable domain, with the rest obtained from reference TRBV7-9 and TRBJ2-7, is as follows: DTGVSQNPRHKITKRGQNVTFRCDPISEHNRLYWYRQTLGQGPEFLTYFQNEAQLEKSRLLSDRFSAERPKGSFSTLEIQRTEQGDSAMYLCSSRFDTNEQYFGPGTRLTVT.

V and J are TRBV9 and TRBJ1-4; 9 nucleotides agree with TRBD1. The CDR3 contains 16 residues. CDR1 and CDR2 (germline): SGDLS, YYNGEE. After removal of 2 bases from V and 8 bases from J, the junction contained 10 bases not matched to a gene. This CDR3 is CASSVNRDRVEEKLFF. CDR3 nucleotide sequence: TGTGCCAGCAGCGTGAACCGGGACAGGGTGGAGGAAAAACTGTTTTTT.